These 9 T cell receptor beta chains came from one sample sequenced in a study of cytomegalovirus exposure and HLA in healthy donors. Profiling relied on immunoSEQ multiplex PCR, and the TCRdb table lists in-frame clones only, not all of them. The sample records 100,000 to 150,000 clones, about nine tenths being singletons. Sequenced sample: PBMCs. These receptors all stem from a young woman in good health and CMV-seronegative.

The gene calls are TRBV6-6 and TRBJ1-1, with D tentatively TRBD1 (6 bases). Germline assignment: CDR1 MNHNY and CDR2 SVGAGI (reference sequence). The V and J ends lost 6 bases and 3 bases respectively, with 8 bases between them. The CDR3 extends over 12 amino acids. CDR3 region: CASSSGDTEAFF. The CDR3 DNA reads TGTGCCAGCAGCTCAGGGGACACTGAAGCTTTCTTT.

This clone was counted a few times. Other DNA sequences in the same sample also yield this CDR3. CDR3 nucleotides: TGTGCCAGCTCACCGGGACAGGGGGCCTACGAGCAGTACTTC. Translated, it gives CASSPGQGAYEQYF. The rearrangement uses TRBV18 and TRBJ2-7, with 11 bases lining up with TRBD1. The germline V gene has CDR1 KGHSH and CDR2 LQKENI. The trim removed 3 bases at V and 2 bases at J, leaving 0 bases unmatched. CDR3 length: 14 residues.

J is TRBJ2-1 and V is TRBV12-5, with TRBD2 matching 10 bases. The V gene end was trimmed by 1 base and the J gene end by 5 bases; junction bases not matched to a gene: 2. The CDR3 sequence is 15 residues long. Germline V gene data show CDR1 as LGHNT and CDR2 as FRNRAP. The CDR3 DNA sequence: TGTGCTAGTGGTTTGGGGACTAGCGGTAACAATGAGCAGTTCTTC. Its protein is CASGLGTSGNNEQFF.

This clone appeared a single time. V and J are TRBV4-1 and TRBJ2-7; TRBD2 agrees at 10 bases. The junction had 11 bases not matched to a gene; V was cut back by 1 base and J by 5 bases. CDR1 MGHRA and CDR2 YSYEKL come from the germline V gene. This CDR3 contains 17 residues. The CDR3 DNA follows: TGCGCCAGCAGCCAAGGGAGTCTAGCGGGAGAAGTCCACGAGCAGTACTTC. Its translation: CASSQGSLAGEVHEQYF.

The rearrangement uses TRBV7-2 and TRBJ2-3; 7 bases align to TRBD1. CDR1 and CDR2 (germline): SGHTA, FQGNSA. J was trimmed by 1 base and V by 1 base; bases with no gene match: 2. This CDR3 region has 15 residues. CDR3 bases: TGTGCCAGCAGCTTAGATACAGGGGGCACAGATACGCAGTATTTT. Amino acid sequence: CASSLDTGGTDTQYF. The full variable domain, in which reference TRBV7-2 and TRBJ2-3 provide the parts outside the CDR3, is GAGVSQSPSNKVTEKGKDVELRCDPISGHTALYWYRQSLGQGLEFLIYFQGNSAPDKSGLPSDRFSAERTGGSVSTLTIQRTQQEDSAVYLCASSLDTGGTDTQYFGPGTRLTVL.

The gene calls are TRBV4-1 and TRBJ1-2; the match to TRBD1 covers 10 bases. The CDR3 spans 16 residues. The V gene end was trimmed by 2 bases and the J gene end by 4 bases; junction bases not matched to a gene: 7. From germline, CDR1 is MGHRA and CDR2 YSYEKL. CDR3: CASSQILRTGGYGYTF. The CDR3 DNA is TGCGCCAGCAGCCAAATACTGCGGACAGGGGGCTATGGCTACACCTTC.

The chain has TRBV7-7 and TRBJ2-2; the D gene is possibly TRBD2 (6 bases). This CDR3 spans 15 amino acids. CDR1 SSHAT and CDR2 FNYEAQ come from the germline V gene (reference sequence). CDR3 sequence reads: CASLDGSSNTGELFF. DNA for the CDR3: TGTGCTAGCTTAGACGGGAGTTCGAACACCGGGGAGCTGTTTTTT.

V gene TRBV7-9 combines with J gene TRBJ2-5; TRBD1 aligns across 9 bases. The CDR3 runs 16 residues. Unmatched junction bases numbered 13, after V lost 5 bases and J lost 6 bases. Germline assignment: CDR1 SEHNR and CDR2 FQNEAQ (reference sequence). CDR3 protein: CASSPGPRDREKTQYF. CDR3 bases: TGTGCCAGCAGCCCGGGGCCCCGGGACAGGGAGAAGACCCAGTACTTC.

The gene calls are TRBV11-2 and TRBJ1-2; D not resolved. The germline V gene encodes CDR1 SGHAT and CDR2 FQNNGV. The CDR3 is 12 residues long. V dropped 1 base and J dropped 8 bases, with 8 bases sitting between them. The CDR3 reads CASSLGPEGYTF. CDR3 sequence (DNA): TGTGCCAGCAGCTTAGGGCCCGAAGGCTACACCTTC.